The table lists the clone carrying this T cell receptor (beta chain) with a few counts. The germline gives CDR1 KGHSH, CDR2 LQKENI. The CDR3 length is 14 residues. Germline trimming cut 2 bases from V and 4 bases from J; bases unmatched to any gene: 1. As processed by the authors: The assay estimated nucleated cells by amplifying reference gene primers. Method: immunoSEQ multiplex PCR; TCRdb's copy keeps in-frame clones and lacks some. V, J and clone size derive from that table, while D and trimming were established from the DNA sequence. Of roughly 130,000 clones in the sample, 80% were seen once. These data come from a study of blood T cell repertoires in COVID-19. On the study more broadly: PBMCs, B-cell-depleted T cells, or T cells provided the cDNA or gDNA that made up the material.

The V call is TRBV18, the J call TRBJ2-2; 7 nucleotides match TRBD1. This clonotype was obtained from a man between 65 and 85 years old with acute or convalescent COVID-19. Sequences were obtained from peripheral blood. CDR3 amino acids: CASSPNRGTGELFF. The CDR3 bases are TGTGCCAGCTCACCAAACAGGGGCACCGGGGAGCTGTTTTTT.